Reported below is one T cell receptor (beta chain). This clonotype came up a few times. Its antigen is currently not known. No per-base quality is available; no much larger clone lies one base away. The data are from a study of spatial heterogeneity in lung cancer (dated by TCRdb to between 2019 and 2020). In the study overall: Beta-chain transcripts were consistently detected in greater numbers than alpha-chain transcripts, which likely reflects a higher abundance of beta-chain transcripts. In the raw uncorrected reads, each unique combination of TCR and UMI appeared more than ten times on average. TCR alpha and beta repertoires were quantitatively compared across multiple tumor regions, matched nontumor lung and blood in non-small cell lung cancer. At surgery, both alpha and beta chains were TCR-sequenced in about 200 tumor regions, fewer than 80 matched nontumor lung samples and 56 PBMC samples. TCR repertoire features were related to nonsynonymous mutation counts determined by whole-exome sequencing of tumor tissue.

The paper's findings and limits, for the study overall: Ubiquitous expanded tumor TCRs were detected in blood more often at tumor resection than at routine follow-up. Confirming at a functional level the hypothesis that regional TCRs recognize regional mutations was considered to require additional single-cell paired TCR alpha and beta sequencing.

To prepare the library, 5' RACE was applied. The reads were generated on a NextSeq 500. The TCR library protocol attached a unique molecular identifier to each TCR cDNA molecule to allow correction of PCR and sequencing errors. The authors processed their data as follows. TCR identification, UMI-based error correction and CDR3 extraction were performed with Decombinator tools. TCRs above a frequency of 2 per 1,000, corresponding to the top 1% of the tumor frequency distribution, were defined as expanded. Each repertoire was subsampled 100 times to 5,000 TCRs, after which Renyi diversity was computed with the R vegan package. CDR3 similarity networks were built from amino acid triplet string-kernel similarity, with CDR3s being connected when pairwise similarity was above 0.82. Using fastp trimming at Q25 and MiXCR clonotype assembly, TCRdb reanalyzed the public sequencing data and kept in-frame beta chains. Each record represents a unique CDR3 protein, reported with the most common genes and DNA among its rows. These V and J calls are TCRdb output, not the study's own analysis. This sample comprises roughly 70,000 distinct CDR3 sequences, 13% of them detected only once. In total, the top ten clones hold more than 7% of the sample.

Reading from cysteine to phenylalanine, the CDR3 counts 13 amino acids. The kept DNA is CDR3 alone, 39 bases in frame from the first base. From the germline V gene (reference sequence), CDR1 is SGHKS and CDR2 is YYEKEE. V and J lose 4 bases and 6 bases, and a span of 14 bases separates them. The time point label here, explained by the study, means: sample taken at primary tumor resection. TCR sequencing used whole RNA extracted from tumor and nontumor lung tissue, or from cryopreserved PBMC samples, without cell sorting. The donors were about 71 patients from the lung TRACERx cohort who had early-stage, untreated non-small cell lung cancer. Only patients with enough RNA available from two or more tumor regions were chosen for TCR sequencing.

The sample consisted of PBMCs, taken at surgery. The chain was built from TRBV5-5 and TRBJ2-7; a tentative D call is TRBD2 (5 bases match). This clonotype originated in a male donor with early-stage non-small cell lung cancer. The base sequence is TGTGCCAGCAGCGGGCTCACTAGTTTCGAGCAGTACTTC. Translation gives CASSGLTSFEQYF.